Presented here are 19 T cell receptor beta chains from one specimen sequenced in a study of kidney transplant recipient with SARS-CoV-2 infection. MiXCR, run by TCRdb on the reads, gives a single entry per CDR3 protein. The sample has 200,000 to 250,000 distinct CDR3 sequences; about 28% are singletons. The starting material was a blood sample, obtained at baseline and on roughly day 120 from a kidney transplant recipient. The receptors here all came from a young adult male patient who had COVID-19 and was a kidney transplant recipient. The graft donor may have given rise to some T cells.

This clonotype was seen ten or more times. This rearrangement joins TRBV6-4 to TRBJ2-1; 7 nucleotides line up with TRBD2. The CDR3 is 18 residues long. Germline V gene sequence: CDR1 MRHNA, CDR2 SNTAGT. V was pared by 0 bases and J by 8 bases, with 16 bases of the junction left unmatched. The DNA for the CDR3 is TGTGCCAGCAGTGACTCGACCGGGGGGACGGGGTTAGTGGATGAGCAGTTCTTC. Amino acids: CASSDSTGGTGLVDEQFF.

A word on this clonotype: A much larger clone is a single base away; this may be a read error. The genes are TRBV11-2 and TRBJ1-1, with D maybe TRBD1 (5 bases). V was clipped by 5 bases and J by 3 bases, with 19 bases between them. Germline lookup yields CDR1 SGHAT and CDR2 FQNNGV. The CDR3 length is 16 residues. The CDR3: CASSPAGAGRDTEAFF. The CDR3 DNA reads as TGTGCCAGCAGCCCCGCGGGAGCAGGGCGGGACACTGAAGCTTTCTTT.

Remarks on this clonotype: This could be a read error, since a much larger clone is one nucleotide away. The chain links TRBV27 to TRBJ2-1, with 11 bases lining up with TRBD2. Germline assignment: CDR1 MNHEY and CDR2 SMNVEV (reference sequence). This CDR3 region has 17 residues. The CDR3 DNA sequence: TGTGCCGGCAGTTTACTCGGACTAGCGGGTTTAAACAATGAGCAGTTCTTC. It specifies CAGSLLGLAGLNNEQFF.

This clonotype has at least ten counts. CDR3 amino acids: CATSDSPDRGVGGYTF. CDR3 coding DNA: TGTGCCACCAGTGATTCCCCGGACAGGGGAGTAGGTGGCTACACCTTC. The chain has TRBV24-1 and TRBJ1-2; 9 nucleotides align to TRBD1. The CDR3 consists of 16 residues. The V gene's germline CDR1 is KGHDR and CDR2 SFDVKD. V shed 2 bases and J 7 bases; nucleotides not matched to a gene: 10.

The chain combines TRBV6-2 or TRBV6-3 with TRBJ2-3; 12 positions match TRBD1. Germline lookup yields CDR1 MNHEY and CDR2 SVGEGT. The CDR3 consists of 14 residues. J was trimmed by 4 bases and V by 7 bases; bases with no gene match: 3. The CDR3 DNA follows: TGTGCCAGCAAGGGACAGGGGGCATCAGATACGCAGTATTTT. Translation: CASKGQGASDTQYF.

A word on this clonotype: This sequence may be a read error, since a much larger clone differs from it by one base. The chain joins TRBV28 to TRBJ1-1; TRBD1 is a possible D gene (6 bases). The CDR3 spans 12 residues. Germline V CDR1 and CDR2: MDHEN, SYDVKM. The CDR3 sequence is CSSTGGITEAFF. DNA for the CDR3: TGTTCCAGCACCGGGGGCATCACTGAAGCTTTCTTT.

In this sample, this clonotype turned up many times. The V and J genes are TRBV12-3 or TRBV12-4 and TRBJ2-7; the D is unclear. Between the trimmed V and J ends, which lost 6 bases and 3 bases, there was a span of 15 bases. The CDR3 has 14 residues. CDR3 region: CASSLDLGFYEQYF. In nucleotides, the CDR3 is TGTGCCAGCAGCTTGGACCTAGGGTTCTACGAGCAGTACTTC.

As concerns this clonotype: A read error may explain this, as a much larger clone is one base away. The chain has TRBV5-1 and TRBJ2-1, with 15 bases aligning to TRBD2. There are 17 residues in the CDR3. The V gene's germline CDR1 is SGHRS and CDR2 YFSETQ. CDR3: CAGSLGTSGRWDNEQFF. The CDR3 nucleotides are TGCGCCGGCAGCTTAGGGACTAGCGGGAGGTGGGACAATGAGCAGTTCTTC.

This clonotype was observed at least ten times. V is TRBV12-3 or TRBV12-4 and J is TRBJ2-2; possibly TRBD2 for D (7 bases). This CDR3 has 16 amino acids. V shed 3 bases and J shed 4 bases, with 15 bases lying between them. CDR3 region: CASSFHGGGGTGELFF. As DNA, the CDR3 is TGTGCCAGCAGTTTTCACGGGGGAGGGGGCACCGGGGAGCTGTTTTTT.

The sample holds one count of this clonotype. A much larger clonotype is one base distant, so this may be a read error. No conserved phenylalanine or tryptophan ends this CDR3, so it is likely a read error. The CDR3 sequence: CASSSNISHGKTYGYTL. The CDR3 coding sequence is TGTGCCAGCAGTTCGAATATCTCACACGGAAAGACCTATGGCTACACCCTC. The rearrangement links TRBV6-4 to TRBJ1-2; D ambiguous. CDR1 and CDR2 (germline): MRHNA, SNTAGT. The CDR3 has 17 amino acids. The V end lost 5 bases, the J end lost 4 bases, and 23 bases lay between the germline ends.

As concerns this clonotype: A much bigger clone sits one base away, suggesting this may be a read error. This sequence joins TRBV20-1 and TRBJ1-2; no firm D call. The germline CDR1 and CDR2 sequences are DFQATT and SNEGSKA (reference sequence). This CDR3 region has 16 residues. The CDR3 protein is CSAPAMLFRKTYGHTF. CDR3 nucleotide sequence: TGCAGTGCTCCGGCAATGCTGTTTCGAAAGACCTATGGCCACACCTTC.

Of note for this clonotype: A junction end diverges from the germline sequence, so it may reflect a read error. The chain couples TRBV6-1 to TRBJ1-1; 8 bases are shared with TRBD1. This CDR3 is built from 17 residues. Looked up from germline, CDR1 is MNHNS and CDR2 is SASEGT. The CDR3 is CASSSGTGPWDVTETFF. The CDR3 coding sequence is TGTGCCAGCAGCTCCGGGACAGGACCCTGGGATGTCACTGAAACTTTCTTT.

Regarding this clonotype: This may stem from a read error, because a much larger clone lies one nucleotide away. The V gene is TRBV19, the J gene TRBJ2-7, with D tentatively TRBD1 or TRBD2 (6 bases each). The end of the DNA is better explained by TRBJ2-5, so the J call may be wrong. This CDR3 is 15 amino acids long. Germline V CDR1 and CDR2: LNHDA, SQIVND (reference sequence). CDR3 sequence: CASSIHWGPGATQYF. Written as DNA, the CDR3 is TGTGCCAGTAGTATTCATTGGGGGCCGGGGGCGACCCAGTACTTC.

J is TRBJ2-2 and V is TRBV7-2, with 12 bases identical to TRBD1. The CDR3 sequence is 17 residues long. Germline V gives CDR1 SGHTA, CDR2 FQGNSA. J lost 10 bases, V lost 1 base, and 10 bases had no gene match. The CDR3 loop reads CASSLVGTGGAAEELFF. The DNA of the CDR3 is TGTGCCAGCAGCTTAGTTGGGACAGGGGGCGCGGCCGAGGAGCTGTTTTTT.

The chain has TRBV18 and TRBJ2-3; D uncertain. The V gene lost 2 bases and the J gene lost 5 bases, with 5 bases spanning the gap. The CDR3 totals 12 residues. Per germline, CDR1 KGHSH and CDR2 LQKENI. The CDR3 sequence: CASSPLIDTQYF. The DNA of the CDR3 is TGTGCCAGCTCACCATTAATAGATACGCAGTATTTT.

This clonotype was counted at least ten times. This chain links TRBV5-1 with TRBJ2-2, with TRBD2 matching 7 bases. Germline CDR1 SGHRS, CDR2 YFSETQ. V trimming: 0 bases; J trimming: 3 bases; junction bases outside the gene matches: 2. CDR3 size: 15 residues. The CDR3 region has the DNA TGCGCCAGCAGCTTGGAGCTAGCGGACACCGGGGAGCTGTTTTTT. Amino acid sequence: CASSLELADTGELFF.

As to this clonotype: A much larger clone differs from this one at a single base, so this may be a read error. The chain joins TRBV6-5 to TRBJ1-1; no clear D gene. The CDR3 contains 13 residues. CDR1 and CDR2 from the germline V gene are MNHEY and SVGAGI. Between the trimmed V and J ends, which lost 11 bases and 4 bases, there was a span of 17 bases. The CDR3 DNA reads TGTGCCGGCAAGTCCGGGGAGGGCACTGAAGCTTTCTTT. Encoded protein: CAGKSGEGTEAFF.

Note on this clonotype: This could be a read error, since a much larger clone is one nucleotide away. The genes are TRBV7-9 and TRBJ1-2; D uncertain. The V gene's germline CDR1 is SEHNR and CDR2 FQNEAQ (reference sequence). The CDR3 runs to 17 residues. CDR3 sequence (DNA): TGTGCCAGCAGCACGCAGACATACCATGGAAAGACCTATGGCCACACCTTC. It encodes CASSTQTYHGKTYGHTF.

A word on this clonotype: A much larger clone lies one base from this, so it may be a read error. The chain uses TRBV2 and TRBJ2-2, with D unresolved. From germline, CDR1 is SNHLY and CDR2 FYNNEI. CDR3 length equals 13 residues. The CDR3: CAGRPPGSGELFF. CDR3 coding DNA: TGTGCCGGCAGGCCCCCCGGCTCTGGGGAGCTGTTTTTT. Based on the CDR3 plus reference TRBV2 and TRBJ2-2, the full variable domain is EPEVTQTPSHQVTQMGQEVILRCVPISNHLYFYWYRQILGQKVEFLVSFYNNEISEKSEIFDDQFSVERPDGSNFTLKIRSTKLEDSAMYFCAGRPPGSGELFFGEGSRLTVL.